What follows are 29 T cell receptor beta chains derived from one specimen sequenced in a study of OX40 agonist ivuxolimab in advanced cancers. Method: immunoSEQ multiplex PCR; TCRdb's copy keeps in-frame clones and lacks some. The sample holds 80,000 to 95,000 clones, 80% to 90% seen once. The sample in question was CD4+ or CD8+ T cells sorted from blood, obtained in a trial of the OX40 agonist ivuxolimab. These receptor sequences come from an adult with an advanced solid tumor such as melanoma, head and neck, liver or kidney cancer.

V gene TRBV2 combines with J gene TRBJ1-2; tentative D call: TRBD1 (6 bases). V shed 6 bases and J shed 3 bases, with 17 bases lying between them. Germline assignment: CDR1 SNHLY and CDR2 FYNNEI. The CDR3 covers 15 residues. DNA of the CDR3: TGTGCCAGCAGCCTCCCGGACAGATCCGACTATGGCTACACCTTC. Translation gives CASSLPDRSDYGYTF.

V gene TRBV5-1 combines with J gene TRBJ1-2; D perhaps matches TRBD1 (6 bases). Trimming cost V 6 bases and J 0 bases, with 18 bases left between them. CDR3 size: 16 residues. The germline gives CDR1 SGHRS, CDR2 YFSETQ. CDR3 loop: CASTTGPFSPNYGYTF. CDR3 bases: TGCGCCAGCACCACAGGGCCCTTCTCCCCTAACTATGGCTACACCTTC.

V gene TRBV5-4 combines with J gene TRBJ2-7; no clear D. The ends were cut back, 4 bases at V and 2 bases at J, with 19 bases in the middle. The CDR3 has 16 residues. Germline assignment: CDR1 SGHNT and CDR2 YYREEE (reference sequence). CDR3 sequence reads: CASSQEVDGTTYEQYF. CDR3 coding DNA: TGTGCCAGCAGCCAGGAAGTGGACGGAACTACCTACGAGCAGTACTTC.

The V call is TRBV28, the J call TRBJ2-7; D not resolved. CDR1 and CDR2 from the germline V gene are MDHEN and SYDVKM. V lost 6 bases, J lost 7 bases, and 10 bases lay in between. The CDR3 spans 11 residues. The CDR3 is CASRSPREQYF. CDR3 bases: TGTGCCAGCAGGTCGCCCCGTGAGCAGTACTTC.

The CDR3 here is CASSLRDRSGYTF. DNA of the CDR3: TGTGCCAGCAGCCTCCGGGACCGAAGTGGCTACACCTTC. The chain links TRBV7-9 to TRBJ1-2; D is perhaps TRBD1 (5 bases). The CDR3 contains 13 residues. CDR1 and CDR2 (germline): SEHNR, FQNEAQ (reference sequence). Trimming removed 5 bases from V and 7 bases from J, with 14 bases in between.

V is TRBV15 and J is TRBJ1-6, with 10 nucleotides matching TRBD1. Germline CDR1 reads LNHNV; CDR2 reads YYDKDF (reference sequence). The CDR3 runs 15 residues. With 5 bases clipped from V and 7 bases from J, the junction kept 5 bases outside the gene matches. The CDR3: CATSADRGLNSPLHF. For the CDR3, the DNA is TGTGCCACCAGCGCTGACAGGGGGCTAAATTCACCCCTCCACTTT.

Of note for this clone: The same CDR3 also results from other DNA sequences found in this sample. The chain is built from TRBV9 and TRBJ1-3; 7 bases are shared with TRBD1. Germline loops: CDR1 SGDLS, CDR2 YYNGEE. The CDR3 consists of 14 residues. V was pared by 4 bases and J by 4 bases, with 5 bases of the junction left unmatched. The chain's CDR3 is CASSPRDSGNTIYF. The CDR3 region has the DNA TGTGCCAGCAGCCCCAGGGACAGCGGAAACACCATATATTTT.

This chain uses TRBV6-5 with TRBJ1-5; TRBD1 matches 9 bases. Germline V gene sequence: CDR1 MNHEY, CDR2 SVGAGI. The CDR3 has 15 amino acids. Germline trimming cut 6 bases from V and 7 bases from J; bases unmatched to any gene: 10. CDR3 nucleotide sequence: TGTGCCAGCAGCACAGGACAGGGGATAGCCCAGCCCCAGCATTTT. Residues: CASSTGQGIAQPQHF.

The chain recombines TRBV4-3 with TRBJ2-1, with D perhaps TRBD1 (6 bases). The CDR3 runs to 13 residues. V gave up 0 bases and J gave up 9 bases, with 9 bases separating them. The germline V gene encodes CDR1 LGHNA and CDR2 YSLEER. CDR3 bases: TGCGCCAGCAGCCAAGATCGAGGGGGTGAGCAGTTCTTC. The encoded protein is CASSQDRGGEQFF.

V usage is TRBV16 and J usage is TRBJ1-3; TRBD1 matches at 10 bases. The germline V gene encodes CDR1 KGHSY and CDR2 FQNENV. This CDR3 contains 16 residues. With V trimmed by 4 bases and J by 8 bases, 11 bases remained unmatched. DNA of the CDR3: TGTGCCAGCAGCCTCCGACAGGGGGCCCTCGGAGACACCATATATTTT. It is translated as CASSLRQGALGDTIYF.

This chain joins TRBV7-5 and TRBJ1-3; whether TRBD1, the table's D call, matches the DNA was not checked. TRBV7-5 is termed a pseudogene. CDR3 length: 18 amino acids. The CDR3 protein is CVRSLGQGILFSGNTIYF. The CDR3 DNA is TGTGTCAGAAGCCTCGGACAGGGGATCCTCTTTTCTGGAAACACCATATATTTT.

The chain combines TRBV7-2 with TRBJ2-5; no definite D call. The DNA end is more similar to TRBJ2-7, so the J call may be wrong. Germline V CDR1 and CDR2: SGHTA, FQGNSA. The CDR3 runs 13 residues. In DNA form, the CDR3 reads TGTGCCAGCAGCTTGCTACCTGACTACGAGCAGTACTTC. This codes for CASSLLPDYEQYF.

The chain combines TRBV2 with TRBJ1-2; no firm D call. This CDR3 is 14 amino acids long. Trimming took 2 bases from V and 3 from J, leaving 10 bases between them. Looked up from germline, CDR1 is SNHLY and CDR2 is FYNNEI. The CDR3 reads CASSETREHYGYTF. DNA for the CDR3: TGTGCCAGCAGTGAAACCCGTGAACACTATGGCTACACCTTC.

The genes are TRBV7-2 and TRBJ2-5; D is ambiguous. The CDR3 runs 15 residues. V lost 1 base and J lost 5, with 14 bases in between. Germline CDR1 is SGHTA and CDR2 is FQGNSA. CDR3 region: CASSLDSGVWETQYF. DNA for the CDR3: TGTGCCAGCAGCTTAGATTCCGGCGTTTGGGAGACCCAGTACTTC.

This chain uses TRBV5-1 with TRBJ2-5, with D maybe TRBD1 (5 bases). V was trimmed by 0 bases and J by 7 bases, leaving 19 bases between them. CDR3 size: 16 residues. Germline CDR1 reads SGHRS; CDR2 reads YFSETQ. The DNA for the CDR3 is TGCGCCAGCAGCTTGGCTGGGGCGCTTTTTTCAGGGACCCAGTACTTC. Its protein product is CASSLAGALFSGTQYF. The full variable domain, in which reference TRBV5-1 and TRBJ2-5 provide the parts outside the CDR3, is KAGVTQTPRYLIKTRGQQVTLSCSPISGHRSVSWYQQTPGQGLQFLFEYFSETQRNKGNFPGRFSGRQFSNSRSEMNVSTLELGDSALYLCASSLAGALFSGTQYFGPGTRLLVL.

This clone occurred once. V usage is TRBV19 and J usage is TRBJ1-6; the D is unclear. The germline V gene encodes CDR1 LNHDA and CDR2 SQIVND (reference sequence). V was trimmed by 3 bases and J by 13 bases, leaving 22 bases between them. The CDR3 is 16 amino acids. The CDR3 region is CASSMFLIGNSSPLHF. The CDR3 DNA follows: TGTGCCAGTAGTATGTTTTTGATCGGTAATTCATCGCCCCTCCACTTT.

CDR3 amino acids: CASSLGTSGVYNEQFF. Here the CDR3 DNA reads TGTGCCAGCAGCTTAGGGACTAGCGGGGTATACAATGAGCAGTTCTTC. The chain uses TRBV7-2 and TRBJ2-1; 12 bases map to TRBD2. The V gene end was trimmed by 1 base and the J gene end by 4 bases; junction bases not matched to a gene: 2. Germline-derived CDR1 and CDR2 are SGHTA and FQGNSA. The CDR3 covers 16 residues. The complete variable domain, with remaining parts taken from reference TRBV7-2 and TRBJ2-1, reads GAGVSQSPSNKVTEKGKDVELRCDPISGHTALYWYRQSLGQGLEFLIYFQGNSAPDKSGLPSDRFSAERTGGSVSTLTIQRTQQEDSAVYLCASSLGTSGVYNEQFFGPGTRLTVL.

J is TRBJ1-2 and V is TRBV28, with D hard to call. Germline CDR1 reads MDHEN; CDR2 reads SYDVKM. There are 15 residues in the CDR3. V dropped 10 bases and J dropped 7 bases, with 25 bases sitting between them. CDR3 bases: TGTGCCATCAACCCCCCAGGAGGAGATCTAGGTGGCTACACCTTC. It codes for CAINPPGGDLGGYTF.

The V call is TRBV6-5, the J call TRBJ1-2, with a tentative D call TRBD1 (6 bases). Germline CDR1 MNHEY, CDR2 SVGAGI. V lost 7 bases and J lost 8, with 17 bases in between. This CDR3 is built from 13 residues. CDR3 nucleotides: TGTGCCAGCACCCGGGACAATTCCCAGGGCTACACCTTC. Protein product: CASTRDNSQGYTF.

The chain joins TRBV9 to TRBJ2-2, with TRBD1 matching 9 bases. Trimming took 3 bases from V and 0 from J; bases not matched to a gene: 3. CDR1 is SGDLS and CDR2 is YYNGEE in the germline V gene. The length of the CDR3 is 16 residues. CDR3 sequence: CASSGGTGTNTGELFF. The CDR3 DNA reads TGTGCCAGCAGCGGAGGGACAGGGACGAACACCGGGGAGCTGTTTTTT.

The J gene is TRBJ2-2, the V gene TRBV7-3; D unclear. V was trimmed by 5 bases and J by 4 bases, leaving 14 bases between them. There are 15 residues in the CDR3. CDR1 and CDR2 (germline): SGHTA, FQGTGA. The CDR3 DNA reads TGTGCCAGCAGCCCTCCTGCGTGGGTCACCGGGGAGCTGTTTTTT. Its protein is CASSPPAWVTGELFF.

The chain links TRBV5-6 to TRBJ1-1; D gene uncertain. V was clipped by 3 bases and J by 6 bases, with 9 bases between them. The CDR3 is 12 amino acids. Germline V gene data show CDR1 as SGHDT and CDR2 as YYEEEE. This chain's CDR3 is CASSSGRPEAFF. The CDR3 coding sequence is TGTGCCAGCAGCTCCGGACGTCCTGAAGCTTTCTTT.

For the CDR3, the DNA is TGTGCCAGCAGCTACCTGGAGAGAACCGGTGGCTACACCTTC. It encodes CASSYLERTGGYTF. The chain recombines TRBV28 with TRBJ1-2; D gene ambiguous. V lost 6 bases to trimming and J lost 7 bases, with 18 bases between them. The CDR3 sequence is 14 residues long. Germline lookup yields CDR1 MDHEN and CDR2 SYDVKM.

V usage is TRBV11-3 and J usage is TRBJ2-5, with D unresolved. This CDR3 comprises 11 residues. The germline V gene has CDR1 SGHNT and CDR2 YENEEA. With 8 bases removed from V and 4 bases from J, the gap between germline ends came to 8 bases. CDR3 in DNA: TGTGCCAGCTCAGTCGGAGAGACCCAGTACTTC. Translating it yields CASSVGETQYF.

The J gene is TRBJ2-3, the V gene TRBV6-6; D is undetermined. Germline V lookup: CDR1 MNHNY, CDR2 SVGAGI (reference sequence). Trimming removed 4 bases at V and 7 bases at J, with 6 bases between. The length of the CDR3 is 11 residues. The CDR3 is CASSSGYTQYF. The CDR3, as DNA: TGTGCCAGCAGTTCCGGGTATACGCAGTATTTT.

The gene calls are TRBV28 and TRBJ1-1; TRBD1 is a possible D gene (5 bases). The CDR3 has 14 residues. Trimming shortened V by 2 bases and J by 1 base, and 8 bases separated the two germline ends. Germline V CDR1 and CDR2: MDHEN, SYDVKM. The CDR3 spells CASSLRQGNTEAFF. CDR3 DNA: TGTGCCAGCAGTTTACGGCAGGGGAACACTGAAGCTTTCTTT.

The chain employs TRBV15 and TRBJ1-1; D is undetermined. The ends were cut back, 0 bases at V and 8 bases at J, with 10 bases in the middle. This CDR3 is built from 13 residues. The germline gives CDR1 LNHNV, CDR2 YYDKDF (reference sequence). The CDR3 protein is CATSRDFGWEAFF. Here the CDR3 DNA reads TGTGCCACCAGCAGAGATTTCGGGTGGGAAGCTTTCTTT.

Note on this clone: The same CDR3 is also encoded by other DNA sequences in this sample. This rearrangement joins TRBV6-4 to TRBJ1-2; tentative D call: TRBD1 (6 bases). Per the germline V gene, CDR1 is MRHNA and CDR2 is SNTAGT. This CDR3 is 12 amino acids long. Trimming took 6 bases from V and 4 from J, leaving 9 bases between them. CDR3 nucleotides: TGTGCCAGCAGCTCGGACAGCTATGGCTACACCTTC. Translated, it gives CASSSDSYGYTF.

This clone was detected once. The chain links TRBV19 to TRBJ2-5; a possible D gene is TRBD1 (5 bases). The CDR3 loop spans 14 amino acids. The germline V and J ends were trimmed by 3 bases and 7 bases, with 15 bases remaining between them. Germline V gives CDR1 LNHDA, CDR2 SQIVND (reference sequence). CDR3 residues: CASSIQAGQGTQYF. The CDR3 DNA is TGTGCCAGTAGTATTCAAGCAGGGCAGGGGACCCAGTACTTC.